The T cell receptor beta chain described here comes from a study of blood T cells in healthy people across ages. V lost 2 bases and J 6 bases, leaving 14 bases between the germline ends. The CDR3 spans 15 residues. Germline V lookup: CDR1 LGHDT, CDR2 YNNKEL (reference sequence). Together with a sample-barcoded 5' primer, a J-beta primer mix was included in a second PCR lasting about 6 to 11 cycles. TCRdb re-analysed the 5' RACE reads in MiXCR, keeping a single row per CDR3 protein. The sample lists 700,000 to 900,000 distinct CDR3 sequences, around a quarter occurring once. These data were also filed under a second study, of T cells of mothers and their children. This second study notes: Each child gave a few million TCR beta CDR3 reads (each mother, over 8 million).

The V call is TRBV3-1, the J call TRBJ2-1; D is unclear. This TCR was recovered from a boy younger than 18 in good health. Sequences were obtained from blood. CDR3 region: CASSQSLPSGNEQFF. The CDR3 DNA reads TGTGCCAGCAGCCAATCCCTCCCCTCGGGCAATGAGCAGTTCTTC.